This T cell receptor beta chain is drawn from a study of T-cell memory formation after mild COVID-19. At the level of the study: For the most part, TCR clusters were specific to one donor.

Findings and limits, study-wide: Contracting clones, day 15 to 85, had balanced CD4/CD8, and later expanders favored CD4+. The study found contracting CD4+ clones mainly in CM and EM and contracting CD8+ clones in EMRA.

From the 5' RACE reads, TCRdb called clonotypes with MiXCR, one entry per CDR3 protein. Among a few hundred thousand distinct CDR3 sequences listed, approximately 15% were seen once. V was clipped by 5 bases and J by 5 bases; unmatched bases: 8. The CDR3 sequence is 14 residues long. A note on this clonotype: Its specificity is unknown.

The rearrangement joins TRBV12-3 or TRBV12-4 to TRBJ2-5; TRBD2 matches 7 bases. Sequences were obtained from PBMCs or a T cell subset sorted from them (not recorded which). This sequence originates from a man aged 18 to 30 who had mild COVID-19 (a few samples of this study predate the infection). Cell type and time point are not known. CDR3: CASSPGSGEETQYF. The CDR3 nucleotides read TGTGCCAGCAGTCCCGGCAGCGGGGAGGAGACCCAGTACTTC.